A selection of T cell receptor beta chains follows, all from one sample in a study of blood T cells in healthy people across ages. TCRdb fed the 5' RACE reads into MiXCR, producing one record per CDR3 protein. The sample holds 1.2 million to 1.5 million distinct CDR3 sequences, roughly 64% seen once. Sequences were obtained from blood. All receptors come from a man aged 18 to 30 in good health. CDR3s include the opening cysteine and the closing phenylalanine or tryptophan. A D gene is named only where the DNA matches it firmly.

TRBD1,TRBV6-2/TRBV6-3,TRBJ2-6,CAIGTAGANVLTF
TRBD1,TRBV5-1,TRBJ2-3,CASSLDRGITDTQYF
NA,TRBV29-1,TRBJ2-1,CSVEAWVNEQFF
NA,TRBV3-1,TRBJ1-6,CASSRRVIYNSPLHF
TRBD1,TRBV12-3/TRBV12-4,TRBJ2-7,CASSQLLGQGSNEQYF
NA,TRBV7-9,TRBJ1-1,CASSLGWDTTFMNTEAFF
NA,TRBV4-2,TRBJ1-6,CASSRTGLTYSPLHF
TRBD2,TRBV6-6,NA,CASSYSITSGPYNEQYF
TRBD2,TRBV20-1,TRBJ2-5,CSADGTSGGQETQYF
TRBD1,TRBV6-5,TRBJ1-5,CASSYSGDRLNSNQPQHF
NA,TRBV4-1,TRBJ1-1,CANSQQPGHLNTEAFF
NA,TRBV7-2,TRBJ1-3,CASSLQGSGNTIYF
TRBD2,TRBV12-3/TRBV12-4,TRBJ2-3,CASSPGTPGLAGSTDTQYF
NA,TRBV9,TRBJ2-3,CAGRPGGWSTDTQYF
TRBD2,TRBV9,TRBJ2-3,CASSARERILALPDTQYF
NA,TRBV5-1,TRBJ1-1,CASSPLGVKGPHEAFF
TRBD2,TRBV3-1,NA,CASSQEGYLAGVIETQYF
NA,TRBV10-3,TRBJ1-1,CAISEAAGETEAFF
NA,TRBV7-2,TRBJ2-5,CASSPSLRQETQYF
NA,TRBV7-9,NA,CASSPRDNEQYF
TRBD2,TRBV20-1,TRBJ2-5,CSARLGTSGKETQYF
NA,TRBV2,TRBJ2-5,CASRSGRQETQYF
NA,TRBV4-1,TRBJ2-7,CASSQDSGTYYEQYF
NA,TRBV12-3/TRBV12-4,TRBJ1-5,CASSLISGNQPQHF
TRBD1,TRBV6-5,TRBJ2-7,CASFPPGDRGYEQYF
NA,TRBV21-1,NA,CASSAHPMFGETQYF
TRBD2,TRBV5-1,TRBJ2-3,CATNPGGPFTDTQYF
NA,TRBV6-2/TRBV6-3,NA,CASSYSLIYEQYF
NA,TRBV6-5,TRBJ2-6,CASRQGPSVGANVLTF
TRBD2,TRBV4-2,TRBJ2-1,CASSQGLAGVNEQFF
TRBD1,TRBV29-1,TRBJ1-1,CSVEEVLAGQKNTEAFF
NA,TRBV2,TRBJ2-5,CASSPTGEGYNEQYF
NA,TRBV5-1,TRBJ2-3,CASSLVVRWADTQYF
NA,TRBV25-1,TRBJ2-5,CASSEYKWTEGFETQYF
NA,TRBV6-5,TRBJ1-5,CASSYSGINQPQHF
NA,TRBV15,TRBJ2-5,CATSREYPGQWGETQYF
NA,TRBV10-1,TRBJ1-1,CASSDGGDVNTEAFF
NA,TRBV20-1,TRBJ2-7,CSAHQGEQYF
NA,TRBV27,TRBJ2-7,CANRLGGGNEQYF